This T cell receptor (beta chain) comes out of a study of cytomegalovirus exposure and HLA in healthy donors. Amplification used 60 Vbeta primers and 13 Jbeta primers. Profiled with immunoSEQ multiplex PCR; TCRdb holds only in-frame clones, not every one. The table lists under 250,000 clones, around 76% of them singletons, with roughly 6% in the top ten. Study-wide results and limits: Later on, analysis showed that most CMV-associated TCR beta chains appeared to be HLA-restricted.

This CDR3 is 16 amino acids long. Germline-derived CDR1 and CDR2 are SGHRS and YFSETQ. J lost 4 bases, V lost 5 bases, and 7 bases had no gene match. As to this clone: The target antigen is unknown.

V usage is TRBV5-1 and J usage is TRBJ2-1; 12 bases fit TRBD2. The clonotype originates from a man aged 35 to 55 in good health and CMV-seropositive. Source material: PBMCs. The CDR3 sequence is CASSPRTSGTYNEQFF. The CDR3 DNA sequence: TGCGCCAGCAGTCCCAGGACTAGCGGGACATACAATGAGCAGTTCTTC.